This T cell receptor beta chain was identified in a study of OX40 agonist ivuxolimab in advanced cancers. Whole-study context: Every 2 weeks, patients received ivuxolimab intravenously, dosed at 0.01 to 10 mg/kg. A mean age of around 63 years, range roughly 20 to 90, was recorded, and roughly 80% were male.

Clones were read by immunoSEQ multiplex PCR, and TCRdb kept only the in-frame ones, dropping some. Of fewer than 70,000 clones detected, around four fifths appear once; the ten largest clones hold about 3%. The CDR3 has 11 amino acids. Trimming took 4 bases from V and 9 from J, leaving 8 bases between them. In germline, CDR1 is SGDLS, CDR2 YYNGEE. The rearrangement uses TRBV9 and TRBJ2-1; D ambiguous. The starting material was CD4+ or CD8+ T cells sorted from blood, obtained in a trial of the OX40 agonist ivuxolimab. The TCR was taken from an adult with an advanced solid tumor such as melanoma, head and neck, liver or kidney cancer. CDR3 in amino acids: CASSLTSEQFF. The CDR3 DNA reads TGTGCCAGCAGCCTTACGAGTGAGCAGTTCTTC.